The clone carrying this TCR beta chain was recorded a few times. The source of the sample is a study of beta chain features in type 1 diabetes. Of the isolated RNA, all was reverse transcribed, and so the sequenced material was expressed TCRB transcripts. Using immunoSEQ multiplex PCR, the repertoire was profiled, and TCRdb retains in-frame clones only, with some absent. The sample holds 350,000 to 450,000 clones, approximately 15% seen once. Germline CDR1 reads LGHNA; CDR2 reads YSLEER. This CDR3 region has 15 residues. Trimming shortened V by 0 bases and J by 0 bases, and 6 bases separated the two germline ends.

This chain connects TRBV4-3 to TRBJ1-3; D gene uncertain. This receptor was obtained from a man aged 30 to 39 in good health. What was sequenced was naive CD4+ T cells from blood. CDR3 region: CASSQEKGSGNTIYF. CDR3 nucleotides: TGCGCCAGCAGCCAAGAGAAGGGCTCTGGAAACACCATATATTTT.